This entry concerns a single TCR beta chain. TCRdb's copy holds only in-frame clones and misses some; the assay was immunoSEQ multiplex PCR. The sample holds around 50,000 clones, 81% seen once. Germline V gene sequence: CDR1 LNHDA, CDR2 SQIVND (reference sequence). CDR3 length: 12 amino acids. Trimming took off 2 bases at V and 6 bases at J, with 5 bases between the two ends. The sample originates from a study of memory CD4+ T cells and cytomegalovirus serostatus. Single viable CD3+CD4+CD8-CD45RO+ cells were sorted as the memory CD4+ T cells. The TCR was taken from an adult in good health and CMV-seronegative. Sequences were obtained from memory CD4+ T cells from blood. The rearrangement uses TRBV19 and TRBJ2-1; D unclear. The CDR3 region has the DNA TGTGCCAGTAGTATATGGGGCAATGAGCAGTTCTTC. Translated: CASSIWGNEQFF.